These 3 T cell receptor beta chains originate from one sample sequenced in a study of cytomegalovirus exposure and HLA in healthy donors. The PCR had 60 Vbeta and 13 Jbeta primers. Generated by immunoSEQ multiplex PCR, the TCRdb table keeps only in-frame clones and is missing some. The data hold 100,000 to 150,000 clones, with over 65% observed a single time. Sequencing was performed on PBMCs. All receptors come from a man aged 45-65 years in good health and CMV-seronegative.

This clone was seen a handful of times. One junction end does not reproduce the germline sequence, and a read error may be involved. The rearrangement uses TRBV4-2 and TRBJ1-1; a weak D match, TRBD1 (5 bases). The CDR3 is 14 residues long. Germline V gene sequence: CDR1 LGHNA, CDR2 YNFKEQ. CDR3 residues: CASRQGSGDTEAFF. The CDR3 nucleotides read TGTGCCAGCCGCCAGGGTTCGGGGGACACTGAAGCTTTCTTT.

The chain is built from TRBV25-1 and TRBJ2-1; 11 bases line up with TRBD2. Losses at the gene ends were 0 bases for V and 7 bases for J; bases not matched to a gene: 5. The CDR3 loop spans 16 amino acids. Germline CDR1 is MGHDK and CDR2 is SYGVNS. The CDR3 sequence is CASSEYGGTSGNEQFF. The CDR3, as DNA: TGTGCCAGCAGTGAATATGGGGGGACTAGCGGTAATGAGCAGTTCTTC.

The CDR3 loop reads CASSERGSQNSPLHF. CDR3 bases: TGTGCCAGCAGTGAAAGGGGCAGCCAAAATTCACCCCTCCACTTT. V usage is TRBV25-1 and J usage is TRBJ1-6; possibly TRBD1 for D (5 bases). Germline-derived CDR1 and CDR2 are MGHDK and SYGVNS. The V gene lost 2 bases and the J gene lost 7 bases, with 12 bases spanning the gap. The CDR3 loop spans 15 amino acids.